The 16 T cell receptor beta chains reported below all come from one sample, sequenced in a study of OX40 agonist ivuxolimab in advanced cancers. Sequencing was performed with immunoSEQ multiplex PCR; in TCRdb, only in-frame clones are kept and a portion is missing. The sample lists some 30,000 clones, around 84% occurring once. The specimen was CD4+ or CD8+ T cells sorted from blood, collected in a trial of the OX40 agonist ivuxolimab. The receptor set was obtained from an adult with an advanced solid tumor such as melanoma, head and neck, liver or kidney cancer.

CDR3 coding DNA: TGTGCCAGCAGCTTAAGCGGGGGTGGGTACTACGAGCAGTACTTC. Residues: CASSLSGGGYYEQYF. The chain is built from TRBV7-3 and TRBJ2-7; 7 nucleotides align to TRBD2. The CDR3 contains 15 residues. The junction had 6 bases not matched to a gene; V was cut back by 1 base and J by 3 bases. Germline lookup yields CDR1 SGHTA and CDR2 FQGTGA.

The chain recombines TRBV2 with TRBJ2-7; 9 nucleotides match TRBD1. This CDR3 has 14 amino acids. Per the germline V gene, CDR1 is SNHLY and CDR2 is FYNNEI. V shed 6 bases and J 4 bases; nucleotides not matched to a gene: 7. CDR3 coding DNA: TGTGCCAGCAGGGGGACAGGGATTGGGTACGAGCAGTACTTC. Translating gives CASRGTGIGYEQYF.

The chain carries TRBV6-5 and TRBJ2-5; 7 bases match TRBD1. The CDR3 extends over 13 amino acids. Losses at the gene ends were 7 bases for V and 2 bases for J; bases not matched to a gene: 4. Germline-derived CDR1 and CDR2 are MNHEY and SVGAGI. As DNA, the CDR3 is TGTGCCAGCAAAAGGGGGCATCAAGAGACCCAGTACTTC. It specifies CASKRGHQETQYF.

The genes are TRBV11-2 and TRBJ2-7; no definite D call. The CDR3 is made up of 15 amino acids. CDR1 SGHAT and CDR2 FQNNGV come from the germline V gene. Trimming cost V 0 bases and J 6 bases, with 15 bases left between them. The CDR3 DNA follows: TGTGCCAGCAGCTTAGAAAGGTTGCCGGCCCTCGAGCAGTACTTC. Its protein is CASSLERLPALEQYF.

This chain connects TRBV9 to TRBJ2-7; TRBD2 agrees at 10 bases. This CDR3 spans 14 amino acids. Trimming removed 3 bases from V and 2 bases from J; junction bases left unmatched: 2. CDR1 is SGDLS and CDR2 is YYNGEE in the germline V gene. For the CDR3, the DNA is TGTGCCAGCAGCGCCGGACTAGCGGCCTACGAGCAGTACTTC. Translating gives CASSAGLAAYEQYF.

The chain combines TRBV30 with TRBJ1-1, with D maybe TRBD1 (5 bases). Germline CDR1 and CDR2: GTSNPN and SVGIG (reference sequence). Trimming left V 3 bases short and J 6 bases short, with 11 bases between. The CDR3 loop spans 12 amino acids. In DNA, the CDR3 is TGTGCCTGGAGCCCTGGGGGATCTGAAGCTTTCTTT. Its protein is CAWSPGGSEAFF.

The J gene is TRBJ2-2, the V gene TRBV27, with 7 bases matching TRBD1. Germline loops: CDR1 MNHEY, CDR2 SMNVEV (reference sequence). J was trimmed by 4 bases and V by 4 bases; bases with no gene match: 9. This CDR3 region has 16 residues. The CDR3: CASSSIDRVTTGELFF. The DNA for the CDR3 is TGTGCCAGCAGTTCTATCGACAGGGTTACCACCGGGGAGCTGTTTTTT.

The gene calls are TRBV11-2 and TRBJ2-7, with a weak D call TRBD2 (6 bases). V was clipped by 5 bases and J by 2 bases, with 16 bases between them. The CDR3 runs to 15 residues. Germline values: CDR1 SGHAT, CDR2 FQNNGV. The DNA of the CDR3 is TGTGCCAGCAGCGGGGGGATTTGGCGCACCTACGAGCAGTACTTC. Encoded protein: CASSGGIWRTYEQYF.

The chain couples TRBV29-1 to TRBJ1-1; D remains ambiguous. The CDR3 loop spans 13 amino acids. The germline CDR1 and CDR2 sequences are SQVTM and ANQGSEA. V gave up 5 bases and J gave up 5 bases, with 15 bases separating them. DNA for the CDR3: TGCAGCGTTCGGTACAGCGGAGGAACTGAAGCTTTCTTT. The encoded protein is CSVRYSGGTEAFF.

The chain couples TRBV28 to TRBJ2-3; TRBD1 might be the D (5 bases). The germline V gene encodes CDR1 MDHEN and CDR2 SYDVKM. The CDR3 contains 13 residues. V was shortened by 4 bases and J by 4 bases, with 9 bases between the two germline ends. The CDR3 DNA sequence: TGTGCCAGCAGTTATAGGGGCCCAGATACGCAGTATTTT. It encodes CASSYRGPDTQYF.

The genes are TRBV4-1 and TRBJ2-7, with 7 bases identical to TRBD1. CDR3 size: 15 residues. Losses at the gene ends were 1 base for V and 2 bases for J; bases not matched to a gene: 5. The germline gives CDR1 MGHRA, CDR2 YSYEKL. CDR3 sequence (DNA): TGCGCCAGCAGCCAAGGCCCGGGACAGACCTACGAGCAGTACTTC. Protein product: CASSQGPGQTYEQYF.

With regard to this clone: The junction shows a germline mismatch at one end, possibly a read error. J is TRBJ2-6 and V is TRBV7-7; D remains unclear. CDR1 and CDR2 from the germline V gene are SSHAT and FNYEAQ (reference sequence). This CDR3 is built from 16 residues. CDR3 bases: TGTGCTAGCAGCTTGGGCTGGACCTCTGGGGCCAACGTCCTGACTTTC. Protein: CASSLGWTSGANVLTF.

This chain connects TRBV4-1 to TRBJ2-7; TRBD2 agrees at 7 bases. After removal of 3 bases from V and 7 bases from J, the junction contained 12 bases not matched to a gene. Germline loops: CDR1 MGHRA, CDR2 YSYEKL. The CDR3 consists of 15 residues. CDR3 sequence: CASSQPSGYMGEQYF. CDR3 nucleotides: TGCGCCAGCAGCCAGCCTAGCGGATACATGGGAGAGCAGTACTTC.

The J gene is TRBJ2-5, the V gene TRBV7-6; D might be TRBD2 (5 bases). Germline CDR1 reads SGHVS; CDR2 reads FNYEAQ. Trimming stripped 5 bases from V and 3 bases from J, with 13 bases between. This CDR3 has 14 residues. Here the CDR3 DNA reads TGTGCCAGCAGCCCTGAGGGTAGGGAAGAGACCCAGTACTTC. This sequence encodes CASSPEGREETQYF.

The chain carries TRBV7-2 and TRBJ2-7; 9 nucleotides agree with TRBD1. Germline V gene sequence: CDR1 SGHTA, CDR2 FQGNSA. The CDR3 length is 15 residues. The ends lost 3 bases at V and 4 bases at J; junction bases unmatched: 7. The CDR3 DNA is TGTGCCAGCAGCTTCTGGACAGGGGTAGTGTACGAGCAGTACTTC. As protein: CASSFWTGVVYEQYF.

This clone was detected once. This chain links TRBV29-1 with TRBJ2-1; 13 bases match TRBD2. The CDR3 length is 14 residues. In germline, CDR1 is SQVTM, CDR2 ANQGSEA. V was clipped by 4 bases and J by 8 bases; unmatched bases: 5. CDR3 sequence (DNA): TGCAGCGTTGTGTGGACTAGCGGGAGAGATGAGCAGTTCTTC. Translated: CSVVWTSGRDEQFF.